A selection of T cell receptor beta chains follows, all from one sample in a study of T cell changes during pregnancy in multiple sclerosis. Using immunoSEQ multiplex PCR, the repertoire was profiled, and TCRdb retains in-frame clones only, with some absent. This table holds roughly 48,000 clones, roughly 94% found once. The specimen was CD8+ T cells from peripheral blood mononuclear cells, collected in the first trimester of pregnancy. Every receptor here comes from a female donor with multiple sclerosis, enrolled in a pregnancy study. CDR3s include the opening cysteine and the closing phenylalanine or tryptophan. The D gene is left open where the match is weak. The size of a clone is reported for some rows only, either as once, few or many, or as a class for expanded clones.

J: TRBJ2-1; size: medium-sized; V: TRBV27; D: TRBD2; DNA: TGTGCCAGCCGCAGCGGGAGGTTCTACAATGAGCAGTTCTTC; CDR3: CASRSGRFYNEQFF
J: TRBJ1-1; size: NA; V: TRBV27; D: TRBD1; DNA: TGTGCCAGCAGTCCCCGACAGGGGGCGGTAGGCACTGAAGCTTTCTTT; CDR3: CASSPRQGAVGTEAFF
J: TRBJ2-7; size: NA; V: TRBV5-1; D: TRBD1; DNA: TGCGCCAGCAGCCCATGGACAGGGGGGACCTACGAGCAGTACTTC; CDR3: CASSPWTGGTYEQYF
J: TRBJ1-1; size: NA; V: TRBV19; D: NA; DNA: TGTGCCAGTAGTATAGCGGTGAACACTGAAGCTTTCTTT; CDR3: CASSIAVNTEAFF
J: TRBJ2-7; size: NA; V: TRBV7-6; D: TRBD2; DNA: TGTGCCAGCAGTCCTAGCGGGAGATGGTGGGAGCAGTACTTC; CDR3: CASSPSGRWWEQYF
J: TRBJ1-5; size: NA; V: TRBV19; D: TRBD1; DNA: TGTGCCAGTAAGGAGACAGGGGGCCTTAGCAATCAGCCCCAGCATTTT; CDR3: CASKETGGLSNQPQHF
J: TRBJ2-5; size: NA; V: TRBV27; D: TRBD1; DNA: TGTGCCAGCAGTTCACTGACAGGGGGCCCCCAAGAGACCCAGTACTTC; CDR3: CASSSLTGGPQETQYF
J: TRBJ2-2; size: NA; V: TRBV15; D: TRBD2; DNA: TGTGCCACCAGCAGTACTATAGCGGGAGAGGGGAACACCGGGGAGCTGTTTTTT; CDR3: CATSSTIAGEGNTGELFF
J: TRBJ2-3; size: NA; V: TRBV19; D: TRBD2; DNA: TGTGCCAGTAGTCCTAGGACTAGTATCTTCGGTGGGCCCACAGATACGCAGTATTTT; CDR3: CASSPRTSIFGGPTDTQYF
J: TRBJ2-7; size: NA; V: TRBV27; D: NA; DNA: TGTGCCAGCAGTTTCAGGGATTCTCAGTACTTC; CDR3: CASSFRDSQYF
J: TRBJ1-2; size: NA; V: TRBV28; D: NA; DNA: TGTGCCAGCAGTACCCTCCAACGGGTCTGGGATGGCTACACCTTC; CDR3: CASSTLQRVWDGYTF
J: TRBJ1-2; size: NA; V: TRBV4-1; D: TRBD1; DNA: TGCGCCAGCAGCCAAGAAAAGCAGGGGGCGCTGGGCTACACCTTC; CDR3: CASSQEKQGALGYTF
J: TRBJ2-7; size: NA; V: TRBV15; D: NA; DNA: TGTGCCACCAGCAGCGCCCGCGATGGTTTGTACGAGCAGTACTTC; CDR3: CATSSARDGLYEQYF
J: TRBJ2-6; size: NA; V: TRBV7-9; D: NA; DNA: TGTGCCAGCAGCTTAGGTCCAGTGGTCTCTGGGGCCAACGTCCTGACTTTC; CDR3: CASSLGPVVSGANVLTF
J: TRBJ2-1; size: NA; V: TRBV6-5; D: TRBD1; DNA: TGTGCCAGCAGTTCGACAGGGGCGGCGAATGAGCAGTTCTTC; CDR3: CASSSTGAANEQFF
J: TRBJ2-2; size: NA; V: TRBV30; D: NA; DNA: TGTGCCCTGGGCTCGAACACCGGGGAGCTGTTTTTT; CDR3: CALGSNTGELFF
J: TRBJ2-1; size: NA; V: TRBV10-3; D: TRBD2; DNA: TGTGCCATCACCGGGACTAGCGGGAGGGTTACCTACAATGAGCAGTTCTTC; CDR3: CAITGTSGRVTYNEQFF
J: TRBJ2-2; size: NA; V: TRBV5-1; D: NA; DNA: TGCGCCAGCGGCTGGACTACCTACACCGGGGAGCTGTTTTTT; CDR3: CASGWTTYTGELFF
J: TRBJ2-1; size: once; V: TRBV7-6; D: TRBD1; DNA: TGTGCCAGCAGCCCGGGACAGGGATCCAATGAGCAGTTCTTC; CDR3: CASSPGQGSNEQFF
J: TRBJ2-1; size: NA; V: TRBV4-2; D: NA; DNA: TGTGCCAGCAGCCAAGATATGGACGGGGGCAATGAGCAGTTCTTC; CDR3: CASSQDMDGGNEQFF